The 27 T cell receptor beta chains given below trace back to one sample, sequenced in a study of metastatic and nonmetastatic thyroid tumors (dated by TCRdb to 2018 to 2021). The library was generated by PCR. The sequencer was an Illumina HiSeq 4000. The public reads were quality trimmed at Q25 with fastp and then assembled into clones with MiXCR by TCRdb, keeping productive beta chains. In all, the sample holds tens of thousands of clones, and 3.5% to 4.5% of those were seen once. The top ten clones comprise approximately 22% of the sample. No patient had received any treatment before thyroid surgery. The sample comprised blood. The receptors originated from a female donor with papillary thyroid cancer or a benign thyroid nodule (not recorded which). Some clones in this sample may be carry-over from other donors' samples.

A remark on this clone: The junction departs from germline at one end; a sequencing error may be responsible. This sequence joins TRBV3-1 and TRBJ2-3, with D unresolved. CDR1 LGHDT and CDR2 YNNKEL come from the germline V gene (reference sequence). The CDR3 sequence is 11 residues long. The CDR3 protein is CASSHTDTQYF. In nucleotides, the CDR3 is TGTGCGAGCAGCCATACAGATACGCAGTATTTT.

The V and J genes are TRBV9 and TRBJ1-1, with D possibly TRBD1 on 6 matching bases. Trimming left V 2 bases short and J 1 base short, with 12 bases between. This CDR3 region has 15 residues. Germline V CDR1 and CDR2: SGDLS, YYNGEE. The CDR3 here is CASSVRGTQNTEAFF. For the CDR3, the DNA is TGTGCCAGCAGCGTTAGAGGGACACAGAACACTGAAGCTTTCTTT.

In its sample, this clone was seen a few times. The genes are TRBV24-1 and TRBJ2-7, with TRBD1 identical over 8 bases. Germline lookup yields CDR1 KGHDR and CDR2 SFDVKD. V lost 7 bases to trimming and J lost 6 bases; unmatched junction nucleotides: 1. The CDR3 is 11 amino acids. In DNA, the CDR3 is TGTGCCACCAGCCAGGGGGCCGAGCAGTACTTC. Its translation: CATSQGAEQYF.

This clone was recorded many times. The V gene is TRBV2, the J gene TRBJ2-3; perhaps TRBD2 as D (6 bases). Germline CDR1 and CDR2: SNHLY and FYNNEI. V was pared by 7 bases and J by 2 bases, with 10 bases between. CDR3 size: 13 residues. The DNA for the CDR3 is TGTGCCAGCACCTGGGGGGACACAGATACGCAGTATTTT. Translated: CASTWGDTDTQYF.

This clone was seen a handful of times. A read error is possible here, since a much larger clone lies one base away. The J gene is TRBJ1-1, the V gene TRBV6-1; 8 nucleotides align to TRBD1. CDR1 is MNHNS, CDR2 SASEGT, per germline. The CDR3 consists of 15 residues. V lost 6 bases, J lost 1 base, and 7 bases stayed unmatched. The CDR3: CASSPTDRANTEAFF. The CDR3, as DNA: TGTGCCAGCAGCCCTACGGACAGGGCGAACACTGAAGCTTTCTTT.

This clone was counted between two and nine times. CDR3 amino acids: CASRTGTGGLSGANVLTF. The CDR3, as DNA: TGTGCCAGCAGGACCGGGACAGGGGGACTCTCTGGGGCCAACGTCCTGACTTTC. This chain links TRBV6-1 with TRBJ2-6, with TRBD1 identical over 11 bases. The CDR3 runs 18 residues. Germline V gene sequence: CDR1 MNHNS, CDR2 SASEGT. Trimming at V came to 6 bases and at J to 0 bases, leaving 7 bases not matched to a gene.

This clone was observed many times. The chain employs TRBV20-1 and TRBJ2-3; either TRBD1 or TRBD2 may supply D (6 bases each). CDR3 length: 13 amino acids. Germline V gene sequence: CDR1 DFQATT, CDR2 SNEGSKA (reference sequence). The ends were cut back, 6 bases at V and 1 base at J, with 11 bases in the middle. CDR3 sequence reads: CSAPGEGTDTQYF. DNA of the CDR3: TGCAGTGCCCCAGGGGAGGGCACAGATACGCAGTATTTT.

A few counts support this clone. J is TRBJ2-1 and V is TRBV19; 10 nucleotides align to TRBD1. The CDR3 has 16 amino acids. Germline V CDR1 and CDR2: LNHDA, SQIVND (reference sequence). V was clipped by 5 bases and J by 5 bases; unmatched bases: 9. In DNA form, the CDR3 reads TGTGCCAGTAGTCCATTCCCGGGACAGGGGAACAATGAGCAGTTCTTC. Protein product: CASSPFPGQGNNEQFF.

Relative to its sample, this clone is medium-sized. The genes are TRBV12-3 or TRBV12-4 and TRBJ2-7; 14 bases map to TRBD2. The CDR3 consists of 14 residues. The V segment lost 5 bases and the J segment 6 bases; nucleotides outside the gene matches: 3. CDR3 protein: CASSRTSGRSEQYF. The CDR3 nucleotides are TGTGCCAGCAGTCGGACTAGCGGGAGGAGCGAGCAGTACTTC.

Regarding this clone: This may stem from a read error, because a much larger clone lies one nucleotide away. The rearrangement uses TRBV2 and TRBJ2-7, with D perhaps TRBD1 or TRBD2 (6 bases each). The CDR3 extends over 15 amino acids. The germline CDR1 and CDR2 sequences are SNHLY and FYNNEI. Written as DNA, the CDR3 is TGTGTCAGCAGTGTCAGACAGGAGGGTGCCTACGAGCAGTACTTC. Translating gives CVSSVRQEGAYEQYF.

This clone was counted a few times. The chain joins TRBV27 to TRBJ2-2, with D possibly being TRBD2 (6 bases). CDR1 and CDR2 from the germline V gene are MNHEY and SMNVEV (reference sequence). V gave up 5 bases and J gave up 2 bases, with 12 bases separating them. The length of the CDR3 is 15 residues. The CDR3 loop is CASSPGVSNTGELFF. The CDR3 coding sequence is TGTGCCAGCAGTCCGGGGGTCAGCAACACCGGGGAGCTGTTTTTT.

Only a few counts were recorded for this clone. The chain employs TRBV11-2 and TRBJ2-3; no definite D call. The V gene's germline CDR1 is SGHAT and CDR2 FQNNGV. The V end was cut by 6 bases, the J end by 4 bases, with 11 bases between. CDR3 length: 13 residues. The CDR3 nucleotides read TGTGCCAGCAGTGTATCTGGCCCAGATACGCAGTATTTT. Its protein is CASSVSGPDTQYF.

This clone was observed a single time. A junction boundary mismatches the germline segment, possibly from a read error. This sample also contains other DNA sequences that code for the same CDR3. The chain is built from TRBV28 and TRBJ2-2, with a weak D call TRBD2 (6 bases). Germline CDR1 is MDHEN and CDR2 is SYDVKM. The length of the CDR3 is 17 residues. DNA of the CDR3: TGTGCCAGCAGCTCATATAGGTGGATCCCGAACACGGGGGAGCCGTTTTTT. It encodes CASSSYRWIPNTGEPFF. The full variable domain, its missing parts supplied by reference TRBV28 and TRBJ2-2, is DVKVTQSSRYLVKRTGEKVFLECVQDMDHENMFWYRQDPGLGLRLIYFSYDVKMKEKGDIPEGYSVSREKKERFSLILESASTNQTSMYLCASSSYRWIPNTGEPFFGEGSRLTVL.

This clone was seen a few times. The chain employs TRBV28 and TRBJ2-5; the D call may be TRBD1 or TRBD2 (6 bases each). V shed 7 bases and J shed 2 bases, with 29 bases lying between them. The CDR3 contains 19 residues. Germline V gives CDR1 MDHEN, CDR2 SYDVKM. The CDR3 reads CASIFRGEMTGRGQETQYF. CDR3 nucleotide sequence: TGTGCCAGCATTTTCCGAGGGGAGATGACAGGACGGGGGCAAGAGACCCAGTACTTC.

Notes on this clone: The junction does not match germline at one end; this may be a read error. The V call is TRBV7-2, the J call TRBJ2-7; TRBD1 agrees at 10 bases. This CDR3 is 15 amino acids long. Germline assignment: CDR1 SGHTA and CDR2 FQGNSA. CDR3 in DNA: TGTGCCAGCAGCTTTTGGGACAGGGGCTCCTACGAGCATTACTTC. Translated, it gives CASSFWDRGSYEHYF.

This clone appeared many times. This chain joins TRBV11-2 and TRBJ2-1, with TRBD2 as a possible D gene (5 bases). The CDR3 contains 14 residues. Germline loops: CDR1 SGHAT, CDR2 FQNNGV. V was shortened by 5 bases and J by 6 bases, with 14 bases between the two germline ends. In DNA form, the CDR3 reads TGTGCCAGCAGCCCAGCCCGGGGTATCAATGAGCAGTTCTTC. Translated: CASSPARGINEQFF.

This sequence joins TRBV12-3 or TRBV12-4 and TRBJ1-4; 7 nucleotides match TRBD1. The CDR3 is 14 residues long. V was clipped by 6 bases and J by 7 bases; unmatched bases: 8. The CDR3 DNA reads TGTGCCAGCAGCTCGTACAGGGGCTTTGAAAAACTGTTTTTT. It codes for CASSSYRGFEKLFF.

The chain couples TRBV6-2 or TRBV6-3 to TRBJ2-7; D ambiguous. V was trimmed by 7 bases and J by 3 bases, leaving 13 bases between them. Germline loops: CDR1 MNHEY, CDR2 SVGEGT. The length of the CDR3 is 13 residues. The CDR3 bases are TGTGCCAGCACCATAGGCATAGGCTACGAGCAGTACTTC. Its translation is CASTIGIGYEQYF.

This clone has more than one count but fewer than ten. This rearrangement joins TRBV28 to TRBJ1-6, with D maybe TRBD1 (5 bases). Trimming left V 6 bases short and J 9 bases short, with 12 bases between. Germline V gene lookup returns CDR1 MDHEN and CDR2 SYDVKM. This CDR3 comprises 13 residues. The CDR3 spells CASSHGGVSPLHF. In DNA form, the CDR3 reads TGTGCCAGCAGCCATGGGGGGGTTTCACCCCTCCACTTT.

The table lists this clone with a few counts. The V gene is TRBV20-1, the J gene TRBJ1-5, with D perhaps TRBD1 (5 bases). The ends were cut back, 5 bases at V and 4 bases at J, with 18 bases in the middle. From germline, CDR1 is DFQATT and CDR2 SNEGSKA (reference sequence). This CDR3 comprises 15 residues. The CDR3, as DNA: TGCAGTGCTCCAGAGATCGGGGGTGGAAATCAGCCCCAGCATTTT. This translates into CSAPEIGGGNQPQHF.

The chain joins TRBV10-3 to TRBJ2-2, with TRBD2 identical over 9 bases. Looked up from germline, CDR1 is ENHRY and CDR2 is SYGVKD. V gave up 6 bases and J gave up 6 bases; unmatched junction bases: 17. The CDR3 totals 18 residues. The CDR3 bases are TGTGCCATCAGCCGTGAGCGGGAGGTCCGTACGAGGTCCGGGGAGCTGTTTTTT. The encoded protein is CAISREREVRTRSGELFF.

The sample holds many counts of this clone. The gene calls are TRBV20-1 and TRBJ2-7; the match to TRBD2 covers 7 bases. The ends lost 5 bases at V and 2 bases at J; junction bases unmatched: 9. The CDR3 totals 14 residues. Germline CDR1 and CDR2: DFQATT and SNEGSKA (reference sequence). The CDR3 DNA reads TGCAGTGCTGGGGGGGGACGAGGGGCCTACGAGCAGTACTTC. Encoded protein: CSAGGGRGAYEQYF.

In its sample, this clone was seen many times. V is TRBV7-3 and J is TRBJ2-1, with 15 bases that match TRBD2. This CDR3 is 16 amino acids long. The J segment lost 7 bases and the V segment lost 6 bases, leaving 7 bases of the junction unmatched. The V gene's germline CDR1 is SGHTA and CDR2 FQGTGA. CDR3 amino acids: CASRPAGTSGRNEQFF. The DNA for the CDR3 is TGTGCCAGCAGACCCGCGGGGACTAGCGGGAGGAATGAGCAGTTCTTC.

This clone came up a few times. This rearrangement joins TRBV6-5 to TRBJ2-5; TRBD1 matches at 11 bases. The J segment lost 7 bases and the V segment lost 0 bases, leaving 1 base of the junction unmatched. CDR1 and CDR2 from the germline V gene are MNHEY and SVGAGI. The CDR3 runs 14 residues. The CDR3 sequence: CASSYSGQGGTQYF. In DNA form, the CDR3 reads TGTGCCAGCAGTTACTCGGGACAGGGGGGGACCCAGTACTTC.

This clone was counted only a few times. The chain links TRBV7-2 to TRBJ1-4; D unresolved. CDR1 and CDR2 from the germline V gene are SGHTA and FQGNSA. Between the trimmed V and J ends, which lost 2 bases and 8 bases, there was a span of 12 bases. This CDR3 spans 14 amino acids. This chain's CDR3 is CASSLLTREEKLFF. The CDR3 DNA is TGTGCCAGCAGCTTATTAACGCGAGAGGAAAAACTGTTTTTT.

Many counts were recorded for this clone. V and J are TRBV9 and TRBJ2-7, with D possibly TRBD1 on 5 matching bases. Trimming removed 0 bases from V and 7 bases from J, with 14 bases in between. The CDR3 is 14 amino acids. Germline-derived CDR1 and CDR2 are SGDLS and YYNGEE. CDR3 sequence: CASSVDQLQGEQYF. The CDR3 region has the DNA TGTGCCAGCAGCGTAGATCAACTCCAGGGAGAGCAGTACTTC.

This clone is labeled medium-sized (0.01 to 0.1%). The J gene is TRBJ1-2, the V gene TRBV28, with D possibly being TRBD1 (6 bases). Trimming pared 3 bases from V and 5 bases from J, leaving 13 bases between. The CDR3 runs to 14 residues. CDR1 and CDR2 from the germline V gene are MDHEN and SYDVKM. CDR3 sequence reads: CASSFPGTWYGYTF. The CDR3 coding sequence is TGTGCCAGCAGTTTTCCCGGGACATGGTATGGCTACACCTTC.